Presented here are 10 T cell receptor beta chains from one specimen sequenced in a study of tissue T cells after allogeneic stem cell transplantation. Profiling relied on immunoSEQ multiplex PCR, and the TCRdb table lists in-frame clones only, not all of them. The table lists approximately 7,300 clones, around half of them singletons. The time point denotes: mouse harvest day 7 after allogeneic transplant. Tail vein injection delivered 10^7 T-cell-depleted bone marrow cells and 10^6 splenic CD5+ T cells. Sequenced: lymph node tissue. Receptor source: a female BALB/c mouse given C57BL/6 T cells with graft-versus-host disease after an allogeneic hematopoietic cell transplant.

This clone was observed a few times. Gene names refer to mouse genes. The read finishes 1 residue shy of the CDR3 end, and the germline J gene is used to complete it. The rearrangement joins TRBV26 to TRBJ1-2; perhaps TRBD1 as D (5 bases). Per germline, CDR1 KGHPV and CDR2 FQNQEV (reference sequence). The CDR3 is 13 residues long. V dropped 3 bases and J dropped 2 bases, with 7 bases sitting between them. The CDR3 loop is CASSLQGNSDYTF. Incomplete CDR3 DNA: TGTGCCAGCAGTCTCCAGGGTAACTCCGACTACACC.

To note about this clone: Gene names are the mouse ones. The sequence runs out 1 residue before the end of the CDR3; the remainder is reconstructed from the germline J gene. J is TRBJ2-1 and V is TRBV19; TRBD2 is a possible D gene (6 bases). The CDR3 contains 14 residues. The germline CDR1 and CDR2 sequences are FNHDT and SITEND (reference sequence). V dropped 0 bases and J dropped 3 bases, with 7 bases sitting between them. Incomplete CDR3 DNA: TGTGCCAGCAGTATAGCTGGGGCCTATGCTGAGCAGTTC. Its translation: CASSIAGAYAEQF. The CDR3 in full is CASSIAGAYAEQFF.

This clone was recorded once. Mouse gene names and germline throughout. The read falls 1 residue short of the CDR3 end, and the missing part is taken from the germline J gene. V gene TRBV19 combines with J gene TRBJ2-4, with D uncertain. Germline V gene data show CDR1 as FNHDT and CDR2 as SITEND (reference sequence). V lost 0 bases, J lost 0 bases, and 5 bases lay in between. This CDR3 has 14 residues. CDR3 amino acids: CASSIAGSQNTLYF. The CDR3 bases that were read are TGTGCCAGCAGTATAGCGGGAAGTCAAAACACCTTGTAC. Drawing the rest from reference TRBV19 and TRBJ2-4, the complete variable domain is GGIITQTPKFLIGQEGQKLTLKCQQNFNHDTMYWYRQDSGKGLRLIYYSITENDLQKGDLSEGYDASREKKSSFSLTVTSAQKNEMAVFLCASSIAGSQNTLYFGAGTRLSVL.

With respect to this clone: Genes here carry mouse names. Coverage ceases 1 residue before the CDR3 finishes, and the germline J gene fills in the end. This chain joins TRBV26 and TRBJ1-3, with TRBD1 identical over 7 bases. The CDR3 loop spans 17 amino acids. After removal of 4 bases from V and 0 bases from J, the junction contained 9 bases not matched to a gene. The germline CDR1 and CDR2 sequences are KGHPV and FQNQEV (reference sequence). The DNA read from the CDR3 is TGTGCCAGCAGTCCGAGACAGGGAGGGTATTCTGGAAATACGCTCTAT. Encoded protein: CASSPRQGGYSGNTLY. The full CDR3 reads CASSPRQGGYSGNTLYF.

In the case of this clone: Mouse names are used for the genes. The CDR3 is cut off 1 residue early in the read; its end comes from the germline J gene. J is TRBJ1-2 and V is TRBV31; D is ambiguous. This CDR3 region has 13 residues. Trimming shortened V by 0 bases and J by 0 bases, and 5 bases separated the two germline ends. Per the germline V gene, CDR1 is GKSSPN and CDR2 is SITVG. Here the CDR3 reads CAWSLASNSDYTF. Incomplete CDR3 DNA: TGTGCCTGGAGTCTAGCATCAAACTCCGACTACACC. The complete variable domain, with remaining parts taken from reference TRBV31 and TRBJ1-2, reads AQTIHQWPVAEIKAVGSPLSLGCTIKGKSSPNLYWYWQATGGTLQQLFYSITVGQVESVVQLNLSASRPKDDQFILSTEKLLLSHSGFYLCAWSLASNSDYTFGSGTRLLVI.

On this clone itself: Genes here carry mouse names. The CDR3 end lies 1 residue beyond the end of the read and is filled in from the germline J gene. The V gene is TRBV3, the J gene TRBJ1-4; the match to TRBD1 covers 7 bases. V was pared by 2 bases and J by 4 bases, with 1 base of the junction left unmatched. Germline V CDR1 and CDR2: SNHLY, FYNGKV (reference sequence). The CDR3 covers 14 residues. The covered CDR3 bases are TGTGCCAGCAGCTTACAGGGGGGCAACGAAAGATTATTT. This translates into CASSLQGGNERLF. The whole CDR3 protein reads CASSLQGGNERLFF.

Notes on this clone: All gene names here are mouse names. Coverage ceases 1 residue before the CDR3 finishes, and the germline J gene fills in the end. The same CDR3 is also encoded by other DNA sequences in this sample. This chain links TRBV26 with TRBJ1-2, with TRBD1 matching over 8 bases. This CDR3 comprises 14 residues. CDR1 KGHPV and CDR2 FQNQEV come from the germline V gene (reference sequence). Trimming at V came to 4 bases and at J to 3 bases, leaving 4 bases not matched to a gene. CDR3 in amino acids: CASSRDRGDSDYTF. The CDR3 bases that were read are TGTGCCAGCAGTCGAGACAGGGGAGACTCCGACTACACC.

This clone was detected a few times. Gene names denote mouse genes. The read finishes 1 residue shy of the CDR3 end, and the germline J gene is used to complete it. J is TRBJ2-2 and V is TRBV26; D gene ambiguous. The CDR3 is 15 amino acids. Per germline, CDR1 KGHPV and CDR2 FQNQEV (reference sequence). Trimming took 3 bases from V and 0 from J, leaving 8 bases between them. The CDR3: CASSLLNANTGQLYF. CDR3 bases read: TGTGCCAGCAGTCTTCTAAATGCAAACACCGGGCAGCTCTAC.

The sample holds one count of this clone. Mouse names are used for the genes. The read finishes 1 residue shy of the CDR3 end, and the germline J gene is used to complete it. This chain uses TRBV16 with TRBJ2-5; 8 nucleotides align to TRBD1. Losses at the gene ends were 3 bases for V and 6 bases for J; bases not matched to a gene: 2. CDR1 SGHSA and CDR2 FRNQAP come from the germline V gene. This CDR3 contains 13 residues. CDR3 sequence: CASSLTGVDTQYF. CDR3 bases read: TGTGCAAGCAGCTTGACAGGGGTGGACACCCAGTAC.

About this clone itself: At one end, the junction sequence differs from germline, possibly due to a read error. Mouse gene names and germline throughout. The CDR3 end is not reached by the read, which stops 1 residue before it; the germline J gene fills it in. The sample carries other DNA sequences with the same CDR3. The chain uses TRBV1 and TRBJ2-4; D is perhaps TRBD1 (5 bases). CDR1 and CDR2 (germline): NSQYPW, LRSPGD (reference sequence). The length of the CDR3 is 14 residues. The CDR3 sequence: CTCSVRGDQNTLYF. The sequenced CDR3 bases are TGCACTTGCAGTGTAAGGGGAGATCAAAACACCTTGTAC.